This T cell receptor beta chain is from a study of T cells in Graves' hyperthyroidism and ophthalmopathy. Active moderate-to-severe ophthalmopathy, Clinical Activity Score at least 3, NOSPECS at least 4, under 3 months' duration. RNA transcripts provided the source from which TCR beta CDR3 regions were amplified. HTBI primers drove first-round RT-PCR of the TCR CDR3. TCRdb independently ran MiXCR on the multiplex PCR reads; one entry per CDR3 protein. This table has around 500,000 distinct CDR3 sequences, more than 15% appearing once. Notes on the study in general: Researchers found most expanded thyroid clonotypes above 0.001 in blood as well. The model anticipated ophthalmopathy a median approximately 6.7 months pre-onset. From stable hyperthyroidism, ophthalmopathy was separated by a 13 V-J model.

As regards this clonotype: Its antigen remains unidentified.

Sequenced input: blood. The receptor's source is a young woman with Graves' ophthalmopathy.

The CDR3 DNA sequence: TGTGCCAGCAGTCTTGGGGGACAGATATACGAGCAGTACTTC. Translation gives CASSLGGQIYEQYF. The chain couples TRBV6-1 to TRBJ2-7, with 7 bases fitting TRBD1. V shed 5 bases and J 4 bases; nucleotides not matched to a gene: 8. Germline loops: CDR1 MNHNS, CDR2 SASEGT. The CDR3 spans 14 residues.